The clone carrying this T cell receptor (beta chain) was observed a handful of times. The CDR3 spans 19 residues. V gave up 4 bases and J gave up 6 bases; unmatched junction bases: 17. CDR1 MDHEN and CDR2 SYDVKM come from the germline V gene. The data stem from a study of T cells of healthy individuals. TCRdb recomputed calls from the 5' RACE reads with MiXCR, one row per CDR3 protein. The table lists more than 85,000 distinct CDR3 sequences, around 17% of them singletons. The chain recombines TRBV28 with TRBJ1-6, with 8 positions matching TRBD1. This receptor was identified in a human donor in good health. The CDR3: CASSSQGFTGGGINSPLHF. The CDR3, as DNA: TGTGCCAGCAGTTCCCAAGGGTTCACAGGGGGGGGAATTAATTCACCCCTCCACTTT. Using reference TRBV28 and TRBJ1-6 for the parts outside the CDR3, the full variable domain is DVKVTQSSRYLVKRTGEKVFLECVQDMDHENMFWYRQDPGLGLRLIYFSYDVKMKEKGDIPEGYSVSREKKERFSLILESASTNQTSMYLCASSSQGFTGGGINSPLHFGNGTRLTVT.